This note documents a single T cell receptor (beta chain) sequence. Germline CDR1 is SGHRS and CDR2 is YFSETQ. This CDR3 region has 15 residues. The ends were cut back, 7 bases at V and 7 bases at J, with 21 bases in the middle. TCRB was sequenced at Survey level resolution. Method: immunoSEQ multiplex PCR; TCRdb's copy keeps in-frame clones and lacks some. The sample records 2,000 to 2,500 clones, 85% to 90% being singletons. The sample belongs to a study of follicular helper T cells after annual influenza vaccination. The time point denotes: 2014-2015 season, pre-vaccination. Vaccine contraindications, substance abuse, HIV/AIDS, active malignancy and active illness excluded donors. Between about 40 and 110 mL of blood was drawn per time point.

This specimen was CXCR5+ CD38+ circulating T follicular helper cells from blood, taken on the day of influenza vaccination. Subset defined: circulating Tfh, non-naive CD4+CXCR5+PD-1+ (ICOS+CD38+ or ICOS-CD38-). The genes are TRBV5-1 and TRBJ2-1; possible D gene TRBD2, 6 bases. This TCR came from an adult who received the influenza vaccine. CDR3 nucleotides: TGCGCCAGCGGGACGGCCGGGACCGGAGGGAATGAGCAGTTCTTC. Amino acid sequence: CASGTAGTGGNEQFF. The whole variable domain, filled in from reference TRBV5-1 and TRBJ2-1, reads KAGVTQTPRYLIKTRGQQVTLSCSPISGHRSVSWYQQTPGQGLQFLFEYFSETQRNKGNFPGRFSGRQFSNSRSEMNVSTLELGDSALYLCASGTAGTGGNEQFFGPGTRLTVL.